This TCR beta chain stems from a study of cytomegalovirus exposure and HLA in healthy donors. PCR used 60 Vbeta primers and 13 Jbeta primers. The table came from immunoSEQ multiplex PCR; TCRdb's copy has only in-frame clones and leaves some out. The table for this sample gives roughly 150,000 clones. V was cut by 5 bases and J by 5 bases, with 10 bases left in between. The CDR3 consists of 12 residues. The germline V gene encodes CDR1 PRHDT and CDR2 FYEKMQ (reference sequence). Concerning this clone itself: What it binds is not known.

Broader study findings: Reportedly, diagnosis of cytomegalovirus status by the classifier showed high specificity and sensitivity. The availability of immune exposure information extended only to CMV serostatus.

The sequence was obtained from a woman aged 45-65 years in good health and CMV-seronegative. The chain joins TRBV13 to TRBJ2-7, with D possibly matching TRBD1 (6 bases). The sequenced material came from PBMCs. Written as DNA, the CDR3 is TGTGCCAGCAGCCAACAGGGTCACGAGCAGTACTTC. Amino acid sequence: CASSQQGHEQYF.